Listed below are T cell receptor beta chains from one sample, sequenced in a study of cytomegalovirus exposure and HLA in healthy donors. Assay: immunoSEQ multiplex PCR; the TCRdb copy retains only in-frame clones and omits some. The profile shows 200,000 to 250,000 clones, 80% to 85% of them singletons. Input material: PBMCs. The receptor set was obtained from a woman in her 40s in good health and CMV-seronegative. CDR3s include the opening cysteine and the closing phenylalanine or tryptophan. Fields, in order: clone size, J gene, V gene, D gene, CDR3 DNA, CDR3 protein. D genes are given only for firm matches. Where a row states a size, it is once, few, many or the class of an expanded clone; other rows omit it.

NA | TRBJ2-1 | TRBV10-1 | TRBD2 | TGCGCCAGCAGTGCGGGCCTAAGGACTAGCGGGTACAATGAGCAGTTCTTC | CASSAGLRTSGYNEQFF
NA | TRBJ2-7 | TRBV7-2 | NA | TGTGCCAGCAGCTTAGGGTCAGGGGTCTCCTACGAGCAGTACTTC | CASSLGSGVSYEQYF
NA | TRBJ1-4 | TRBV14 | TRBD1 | TGTGCCAGCAGCCTGGGGACAGGGGTTACTAATGAGAAACTGTTTTTT | CASSLGTGVTNEKLFF
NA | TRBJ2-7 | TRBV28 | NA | TGTGCCAGCAGAATTGGCAGGCGCCCCTACGAGCAGTACTTC | CASRIGRRPYEQYF
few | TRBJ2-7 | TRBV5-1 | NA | TGCGCCAGCAGCTTAGAAATGCCTACCTACGAGCAGTACTTC | CASSLEMPTYEQYF
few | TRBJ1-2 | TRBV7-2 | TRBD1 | TGTGCCAGCAGCTCGACAGGGGGAAAGGATTCTGGCTACACCTTC | CASSSTGGKDSGYTF
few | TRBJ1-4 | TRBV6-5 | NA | TGTGCCAGCAGCACCGAACCAACCGGAAAACTGTTTTTT | CASSTEPTGKLFF
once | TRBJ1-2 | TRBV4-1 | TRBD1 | TGCGCCAGCAGCCAAGGTCTGCGACAGGGGGCAAACTATGGCTACACCTTC | CASSQGLRQGANYGYTF
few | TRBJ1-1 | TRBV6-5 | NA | TGTGCCAGCAAAGAACTGCTGAACACTGAAGCTTTCTTT | CASKELLNTEAFF
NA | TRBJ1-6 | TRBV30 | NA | TGTGCCTGGAGTGTTGTCGAGGCGCACAATTCACCCCTCCACTTT | CAWSVVEAHNSPLHF
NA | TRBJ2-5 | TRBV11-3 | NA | TGTGCCAGCAGCTTTTCCAACCAAGAGACCCAGTACTTC | CASSFSNQETQYF
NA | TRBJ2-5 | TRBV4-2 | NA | TGTGCCAGCAGCCAAACAGGACAGCAACAAGAGACCCAGTACTTC | CASSQTGQQQETQYF
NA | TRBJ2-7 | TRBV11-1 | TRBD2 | TGTGCCAGCAGCATCATAGCGGGGGACTACGAGCAGTACTTC | CASSIIAGDYEQYF
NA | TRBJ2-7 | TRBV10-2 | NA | TGCGCCAGCAGAACAGGGAACGAGCAGTACTTC | CASRTGNEQYF
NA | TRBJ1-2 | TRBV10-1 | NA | TGCGCCAGCAGTGAGTCCTGGGGCACCGGCTACACCTTC | CASSESWGTGYTF
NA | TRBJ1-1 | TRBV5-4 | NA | TGTGCCAGCAGCTGGACAGCCGACACTGAAGCTTCCTTT | CASSWTADTEASF
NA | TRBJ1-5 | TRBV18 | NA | TGTGCCAGCTCTCCGGACAGCCGGGGTGGGCAGCCCCAGCATTTT | CASSPDSRGGQPQHF
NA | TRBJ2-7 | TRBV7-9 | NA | TGTGCCAGCAGCTTAGCAGAGAGGTACGAGCAGTACTTC | CASSLAERYEQYF
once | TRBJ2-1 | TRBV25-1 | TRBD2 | TGTGCCAGCAGTTCTTTAGCGGGAGGTTCCTACAATGAGCAGTTCTTC | CASSSLAGGSYNEQFF
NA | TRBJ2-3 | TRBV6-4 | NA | TGTGCCAGCAGTGACTCCCAGGGCTCAGATACGCAGTATTTT | CASSDSQGSDTQYF
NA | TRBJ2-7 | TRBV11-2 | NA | TGTGCCAGCAGCTTTTCGGACAGATACTACGAGCAGTACTTC | CASSFSDRYYEQYF
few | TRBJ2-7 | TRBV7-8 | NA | TGTGCCAGCAGCGTCAGGGGTCGGGAGCAGTACTTC | CASSVRGREQYF
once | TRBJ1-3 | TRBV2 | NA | TGTGCCGGAGGAACGGGCTATCTAGGAAACACCATATATTTT | CAGGTGYLGNTIYF
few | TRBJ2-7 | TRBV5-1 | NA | TGCGCCAGCAGCTTGGTTGAGGGAGGACACTACGAGCAGTACTTC | CASSLVEGGHYEQYF
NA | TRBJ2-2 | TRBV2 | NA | TGTGCCAGCATACAGGCCGAAACTAACACCGGGGAGCTGTTTTTT | CASIQAETNTGELFF
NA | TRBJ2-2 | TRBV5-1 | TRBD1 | TGCGCCAGCAGACCGGGACAGGGGGCTTTGTTTACCGGGGAGCTGTTTTTT | CASRPGQGALFTGELFF
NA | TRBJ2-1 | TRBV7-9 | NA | TGTGCCAGCAGCCCGGGACACAGCTCCTACAATGAGCAGTTCTTC | CASSPGHSSYNEQFF
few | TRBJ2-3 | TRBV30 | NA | TGTGCCTGGAGGAGGGAGGTGTTAGATACGCAGTATTTT | CAWRREVLDTQYF
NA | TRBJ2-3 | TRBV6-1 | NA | TGTGCCAGCAGTGAAGGGAGCCTAGACACAGATACGCAGTATTTT | CASSEGSLDTDTQYF
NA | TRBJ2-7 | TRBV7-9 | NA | TGTGCCAGCAGCAATACAGGAGACCGGGCCCAGAGATCCTACGAGCAGTACTTC | CASSNTGDRAQRSYEQYF
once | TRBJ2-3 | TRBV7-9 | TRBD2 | TGTGCCAGCAGCTTGAGCGGGAGCGATGAAGATACGCAGTATTTT | CASSLSGSDEDTQYF
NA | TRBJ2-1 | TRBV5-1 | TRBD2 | TGCGCCAGCAGCCGAGCGGGAGGCCCATCCTACAATGAGCAGTTCTTC | CASSRAGGPSYNEQFF
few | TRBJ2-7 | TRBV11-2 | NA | TGTGCCAGCAGCTTATTTGGTACACAGTCGGACGAGCAGTACTTC | CASSLFGTQSDEQYF
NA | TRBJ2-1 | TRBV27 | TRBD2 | TGTGCCAGCAGTTTAGGGGCGGGAGGGCGTAATGAGCAGTTCTTC | CASSLGAGGRNEQFF
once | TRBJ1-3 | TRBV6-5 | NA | TGTGCCAGCAGCTACAGGCTCGGCGGGGGAAACACCATATATTTT | CASSYRLGGGNTIYF
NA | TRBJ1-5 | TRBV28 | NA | TGTGCCAGCAGTTTATGGCGAGACAATCAGCCCCAGCATTTT | CASSLWRDNQPQHF
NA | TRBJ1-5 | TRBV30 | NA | TGTGCCTGGAGTGTACTTGGAAGGGGTAGCAATCAGCCCCAGCATTTT | CAWSVLGRGSNQPQHF
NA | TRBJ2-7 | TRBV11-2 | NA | TGTGCCAGCAGCCTAGGGGGGGTGGGCGAGCAGTACTTC | CASSLGGVGEQYF
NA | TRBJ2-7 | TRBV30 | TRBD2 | TGTGCCTGGAGTACAGACTCGGGACTAGTCGACGAGCAGTACTTC | CAWSTDSGLVDEQYF
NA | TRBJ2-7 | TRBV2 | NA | TGTGCCAGCAGAGCGGCCTACGAGCAGTACTTC | CASRAAYEQYF